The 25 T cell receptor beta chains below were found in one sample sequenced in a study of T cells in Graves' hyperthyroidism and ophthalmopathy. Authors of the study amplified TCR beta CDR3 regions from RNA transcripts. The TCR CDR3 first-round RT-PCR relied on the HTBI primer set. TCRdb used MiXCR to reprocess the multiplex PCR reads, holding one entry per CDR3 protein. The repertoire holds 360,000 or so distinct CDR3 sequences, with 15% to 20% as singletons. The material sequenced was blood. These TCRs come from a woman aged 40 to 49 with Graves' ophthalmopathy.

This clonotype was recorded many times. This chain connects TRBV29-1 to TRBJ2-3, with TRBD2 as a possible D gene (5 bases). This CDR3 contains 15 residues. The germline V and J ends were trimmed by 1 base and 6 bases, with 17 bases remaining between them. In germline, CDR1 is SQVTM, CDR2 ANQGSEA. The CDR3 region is CSVEVGLASRDTQYF. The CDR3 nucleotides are TGCAGCGTTGAAGTCGGCCTAGCAAGTCGGGATACGCAGTATTTT.

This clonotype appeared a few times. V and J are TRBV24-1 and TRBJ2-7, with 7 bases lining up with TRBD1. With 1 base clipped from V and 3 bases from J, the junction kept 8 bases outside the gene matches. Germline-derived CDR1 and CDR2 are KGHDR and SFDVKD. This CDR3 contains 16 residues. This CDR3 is CATSDFPLDRDYEQYF. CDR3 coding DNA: TGTGCCACCAGTGATTTCCCCTTAGACAGGGACTACGAGCAGTACTTC.

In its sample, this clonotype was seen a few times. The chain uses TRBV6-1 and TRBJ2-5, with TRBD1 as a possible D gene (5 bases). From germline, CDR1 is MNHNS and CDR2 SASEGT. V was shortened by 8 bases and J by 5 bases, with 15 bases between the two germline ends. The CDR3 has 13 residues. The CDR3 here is CASRVGVRETQYF. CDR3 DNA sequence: TGTGCCAGCCGGGTAGGGGTGCGGGAGACCCAGTACTTC.

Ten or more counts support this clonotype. CDR3 in amino acids: CACFKTGTFEQYF. CDR3 DNA sequence: TGTGCCTGTTTCAAAACCGGGACATTTGAGCAGTACTTC. This rearrangement joins TRBV30 to TRBJ2-7; perhaps TRBD1 as D (6 bases). Germline CDR1 and CDR2: GTSNPN and SVGIG (reference sequence). This CDR3 contains 13 residues. The V gene lost 6 bases and the J gene lost 7 bases, with 19 bases spanning the gap. The full variable domain, completed using reference TRBV30 and TRBJ2-7, is SQTIHQWPATLVQPVGSPLSLECTVEGTSNPNLYWYRQAAGRGLQLLFYSVGIGQISSEVPQNLSASRPQDRQFILSSKKLLLSDSGFYLCACFKTGTFEQYFGPGTRLTVT.

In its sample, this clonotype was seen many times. The CDR3: CASKAREVNTEAFF. CDR3 in DNA: TGTGCCAGTAAAGCGAGGGAGGTGAACACTGAAGCTTTCTTT. V and J are TRBV19 and TRBJ1-1; D not certain. The CDR3 is made up of 14 amino acids. Germline V CDR1 and CDR2: LNHDA, SQIVND (reference sequence). Trimming removed 7 bases at V and 0 bases at J, with 12 bases between.

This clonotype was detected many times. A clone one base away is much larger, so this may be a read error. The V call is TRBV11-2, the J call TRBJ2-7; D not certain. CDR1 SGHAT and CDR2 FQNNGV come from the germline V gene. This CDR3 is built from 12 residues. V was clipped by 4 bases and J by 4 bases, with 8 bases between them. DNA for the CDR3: TGTGCCAGCAGCTGGGGATTTTACGAGCAGTACTTC. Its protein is CASSWGFYEQYF.

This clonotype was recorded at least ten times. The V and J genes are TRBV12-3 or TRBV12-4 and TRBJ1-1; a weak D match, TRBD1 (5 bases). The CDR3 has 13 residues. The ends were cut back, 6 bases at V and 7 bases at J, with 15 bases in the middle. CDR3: CASSKRGRDEAFF. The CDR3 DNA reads TGTGCCAGCAGCAAGAGGGGCAGGGATGAAGCTTTCTTT.

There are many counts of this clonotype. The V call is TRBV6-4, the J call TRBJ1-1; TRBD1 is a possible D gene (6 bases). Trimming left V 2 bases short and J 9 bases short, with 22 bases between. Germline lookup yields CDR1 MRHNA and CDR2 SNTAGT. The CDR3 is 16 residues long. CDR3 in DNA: TGTGCCAGCAGTGACGTCCCAGGGGCCCTCTGTATTCAAGCTTTCTTT. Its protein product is CASSDVPGALCIQAFF.

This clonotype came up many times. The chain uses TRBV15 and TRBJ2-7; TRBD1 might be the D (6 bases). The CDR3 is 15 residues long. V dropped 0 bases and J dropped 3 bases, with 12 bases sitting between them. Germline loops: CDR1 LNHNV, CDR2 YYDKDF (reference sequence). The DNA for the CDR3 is TGTGCCACCAGCAGAGATCGTAGGGGGAGCTACGAGCAGTACTTC. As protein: CATSRDRRGSYEQYF. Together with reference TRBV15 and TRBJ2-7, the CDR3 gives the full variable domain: DAMVIQNPRYQVTQFGKPVTLSCSQTLNHNVMYWYQQKSSQAPKLLFHYYDKDFNNEADTPDNFQSRRPNTSFCFLDIRSPGLGDTAMYLCATSRDRRGSYEQYFGPGTRLTVT.

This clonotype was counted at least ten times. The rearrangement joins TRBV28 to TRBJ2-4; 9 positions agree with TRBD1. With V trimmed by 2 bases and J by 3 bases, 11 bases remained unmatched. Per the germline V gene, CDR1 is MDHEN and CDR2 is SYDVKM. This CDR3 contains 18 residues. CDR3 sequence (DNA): TGTGCCAGCAGTTTAAAGCCTTGGGACAGGGAGGTCAAAAACATTCAGTACTTC. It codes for CASSLKPWDREVKNIQYF.

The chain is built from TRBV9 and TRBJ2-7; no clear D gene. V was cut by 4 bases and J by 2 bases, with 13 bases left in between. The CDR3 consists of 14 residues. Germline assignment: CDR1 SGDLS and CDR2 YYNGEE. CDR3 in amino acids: CASSRDQPPYEQYF. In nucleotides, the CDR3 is TGTGCCAGCAGCCGTGACCAGCCCCCCTACGAGCAGTACTTC.

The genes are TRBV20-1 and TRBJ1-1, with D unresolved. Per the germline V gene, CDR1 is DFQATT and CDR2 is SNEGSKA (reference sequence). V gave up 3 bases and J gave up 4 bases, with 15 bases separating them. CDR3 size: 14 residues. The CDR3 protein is CSASLDARSTEAFF. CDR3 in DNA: TGCAGTGCTAGTTTGGACGCCCGAAGCACTGAAGCTTTCTTT.

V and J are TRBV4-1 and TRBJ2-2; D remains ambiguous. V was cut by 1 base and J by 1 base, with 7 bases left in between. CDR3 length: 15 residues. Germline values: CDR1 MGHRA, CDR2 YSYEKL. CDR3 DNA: TGCGCCAGCAGCCAAGGTCCAGAGAACACCGGGGAGCTGTTTTTT. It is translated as CASSQGPENTGELFF.

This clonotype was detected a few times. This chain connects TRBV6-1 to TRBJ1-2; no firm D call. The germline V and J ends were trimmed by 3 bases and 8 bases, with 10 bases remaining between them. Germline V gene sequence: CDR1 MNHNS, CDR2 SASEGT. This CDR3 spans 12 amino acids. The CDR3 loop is CASSDWTSGYTF. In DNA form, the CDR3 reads TGTGCCAGCAGTGATTGGACGAGCGGCTACACCTTC.

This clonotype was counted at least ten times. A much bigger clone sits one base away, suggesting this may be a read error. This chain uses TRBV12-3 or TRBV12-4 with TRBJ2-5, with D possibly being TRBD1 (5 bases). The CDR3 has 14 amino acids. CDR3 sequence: CASSSAGKGETQCF. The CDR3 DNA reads TGTGCCAGCAGTTCAGCAGGGAAAGGCGAGACCCAGTGCTTC.

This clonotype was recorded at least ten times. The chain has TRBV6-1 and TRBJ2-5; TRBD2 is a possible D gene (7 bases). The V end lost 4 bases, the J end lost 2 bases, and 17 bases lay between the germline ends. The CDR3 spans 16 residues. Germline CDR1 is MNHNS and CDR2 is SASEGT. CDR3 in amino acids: CASSAIQGGAQETQYF. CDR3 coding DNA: TGTGCCAGCAGTGCCATACAGGGAGGGGCTCAAGAGACCCAGTACTTC.

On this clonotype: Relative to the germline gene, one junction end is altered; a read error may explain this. CDR3 sequence (DNA): TGTGCCAGCATCGGCTCTGGAAACACCATATCTTTT. It translates to CASIGSGNTISF. The chain carries TRBV2 and TRBJ1-3; no definite D call. CDR3 length equals 12 residues. From germline, CDR1 is SNHLY and CDR2 FYNNEI.

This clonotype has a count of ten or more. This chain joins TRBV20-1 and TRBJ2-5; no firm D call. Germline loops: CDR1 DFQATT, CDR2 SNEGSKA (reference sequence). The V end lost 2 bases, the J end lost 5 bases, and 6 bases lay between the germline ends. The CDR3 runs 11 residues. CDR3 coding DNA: TGCAGTGCTAGAAGAGATGAGACCCAGTACTTC. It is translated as CSARRDETQYF.

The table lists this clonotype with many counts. The CDR3 nucleotides read TGTGCCAGCAGGCACAGCGGGAAAGGGGAGACCCAGTACTTC. Translation: CASRHSGKGETQYF. The V and J genes are TRBV28 and TRBJ2-5; TRBD2 agrees at 7 bases. Losses at the gene ends were 6 bases for V and 5 bases for J; bases not matched to a gene: 9. The CDR3 runs 14 residues. Germline V lookup: CDR1 MDHEN, CDR2 SYDVKM.

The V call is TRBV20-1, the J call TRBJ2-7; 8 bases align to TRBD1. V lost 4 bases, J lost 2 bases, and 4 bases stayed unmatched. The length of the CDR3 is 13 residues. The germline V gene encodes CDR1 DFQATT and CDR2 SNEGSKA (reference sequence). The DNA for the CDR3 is TGCAGTGCTAAATTACAGGGGGCCTACGAGCAGTACTTC. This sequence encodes CSAKLQGAYEQYF.

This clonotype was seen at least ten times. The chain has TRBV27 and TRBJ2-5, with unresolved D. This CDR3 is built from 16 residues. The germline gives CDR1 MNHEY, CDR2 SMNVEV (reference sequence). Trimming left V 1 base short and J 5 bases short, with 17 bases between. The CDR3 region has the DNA TGTGCCAGCAGTTTATTTTATCCACCCTTTCGGGAGACCCAGTACTTC. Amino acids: CASSLFYPPFRETQYF.

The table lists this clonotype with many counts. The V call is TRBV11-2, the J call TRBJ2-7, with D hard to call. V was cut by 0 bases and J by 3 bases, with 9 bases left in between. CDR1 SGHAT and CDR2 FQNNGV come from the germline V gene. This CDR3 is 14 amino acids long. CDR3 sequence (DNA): TGTGCCAGCAGCTTAGACCTTGCCAGCTACGAGCAGTACTTC. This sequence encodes CASSLDLASYEQYF. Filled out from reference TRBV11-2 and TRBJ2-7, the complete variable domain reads EAGVAQSPRYKIIEKRQSVAFWCNPISGHATLYWYQQILGQGPKLLIQFQNNGVVDDSQLPKDRFSAERLKGVDSTLKIQPAKLEDSAVYLCASSLDLASYEQYFGPGTRLTVT.

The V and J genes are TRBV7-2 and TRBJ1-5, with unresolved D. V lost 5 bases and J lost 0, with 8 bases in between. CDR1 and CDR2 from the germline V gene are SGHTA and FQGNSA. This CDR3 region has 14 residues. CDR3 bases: TGTGCCAGCAGCCGCACTATTAGCAATCAGCCCCAGCATTTT. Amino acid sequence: CASSRTISNQPQHF.

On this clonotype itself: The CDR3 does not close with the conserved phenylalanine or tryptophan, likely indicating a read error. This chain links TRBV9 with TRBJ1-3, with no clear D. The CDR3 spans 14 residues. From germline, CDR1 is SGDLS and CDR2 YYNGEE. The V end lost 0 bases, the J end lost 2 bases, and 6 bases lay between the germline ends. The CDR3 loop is CASSVGGTGNTIYL. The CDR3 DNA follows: TGTGCCAGCAGCGTAGGAGGGACTGGAAACACCATATATCTT.

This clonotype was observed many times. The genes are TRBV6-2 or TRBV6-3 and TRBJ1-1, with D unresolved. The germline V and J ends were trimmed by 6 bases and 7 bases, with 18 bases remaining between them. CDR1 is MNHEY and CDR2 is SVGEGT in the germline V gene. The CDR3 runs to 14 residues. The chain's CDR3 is CASREQVRAIEAFF. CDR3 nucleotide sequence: TGTGCCAGCAGGGAGCAAGTCCGGGCCATTGAAGCTTTCTTT.